These 21 T cell receptor beta chains share one sample of origin, sequenced in a study of blood T cells in healthy people across ages. The second PCR ran about 6 to 12 cycles with a sample-barcoded 5' primer and J-beta primers. TCRdb re-called the 5' RACE reads through MiXCR, storing one row per CDR3 protein. The repertoire consists of about 900,000 distinct CDR3 sequences, with 62% occurring once and the leading ten covering 25% to 35%. Specimen: blood. Source of these receptors: a man aged 30 to 45 in good health.

This clonotype appeared many times. The chain carries TRBV20-1 and TRBJ2-3, with D perhaps assigned TRBD1 or TRBD2 (6 bases each). V was shortened by 5 bases and J by 5 bases, with 20 bases between the two germline ends. Looked up from germline, CDR1 is DFQATT and CDR2 is SNEGSKA (reference sequence). This CDR3 has 15 residues. CDR3 amino acids: CSASHGSGALDTQYF. DNA for the CDR3: TGCAGTGCTTCCCATGGTTCGGGGGCCTTAGATACGCAGTATTTT.

V is TRBV6-5 and J is TRBJ2-6; D is possibly TRBD1 or TRBD2 (5 bases each). CDR3 length: 19 amino acids. V shed 3 bases and J shed 0 bases, with 18 bases lying between them. Germline assignment: CDR1 MNHEY and CDR2 SVGAGI. CDR3 DNA sequence: TGTGCCAGCAGTTATGGGGCCCTTGTGGGGACCTCTGGGGCCAACGTCCTGACTTTC. Its translation is CASSYGALVGTSGANVLTF.

V usage is TRBV20-1 and J usage is TRBJ2-3; D is perhaps TRBD1 or TRBD2 (5 bases each). This CDR3 comprises 14 residues. Per germline, CDR1 DFQATT and CDR2 SNEGSKA (reference sequence). With 5 bases removed from V and 9 bases from J, the gap between germline ends came to 21 bases. The CDR3 sequence is CSAGGGGAYVTQYF. The CDR3 region has the DNA TGCAGTGCTGGGGGTGGGGGAGCATATGTGACGCAGTATTTT.

In its sample, this clonotype was seen many times. For the CDR3, the DNA is TGTGCCAGCAGCCCTCGACAGGGGGGCAACGAGCAGTACTTC. It yields the protein CASSPRQGGNEQYF. The chain has TRBV7-8 and TRBJ2-7; TRBD1 matches 9 bases. Germline V gene lookup returns CDR1 SGHVS and CDR2 FQNEAQ. The V and J ends lost 5 bases and 5 bases, in that order; junction bases with no gene match: 7. The CDR3 sequence is 14 residues long.

This clonotype has a single count. The rearrangement uses TRBV20-1 and TRBJ2-3; possible D gene TRBD2, 5 bases. V shed 4 bases and J shed 2 bases, with 13 bases lying between them. The CDR3 covers 14 residues. Germline CDR1 and CDR2: DFQATT and SNEGSKA (reference sequence). CDR3 loop: CSAIGRTSTDTQYF. The DNA of the CDR3 is TGCAGTGCTATTGGCAGGACTTCCACAGATACGCAGTATTTT.

The chain joins TRBV6-1 to TRBJ2-7; no reliable D call. The CDR3 is 13 amino acids. The germline V gene has CDR1 MNHNS and CDR2 SASEGT. Trimming left V 1 base short and J 3 bases short, with 7 bases between. CDR3: CASSEGLVYEQYF. Here the CDR3 DNA reads TGTGCCAGCAGTGAAGGTCTAGTCTACGAGCAGTACTTC.

The chain is built from TRBV29-1 and TRBJ2-7; no clear D gene. The germline V gene encodes CDR1 SQVTM and CDR2 ANQGSEA. V was cut by 4 bases and J by 0 bases, with 7 bases left in between. This CDR3 contains 12 residues. This CDR3 is CSVAGNSYEQYF. CDR3 sequence (DNA): TGCAGCGTTGCGGGCAACTCCTACGAGCAGTACTTC.

This sequence joins TRBV24-1 and TRBJ2-5; D ambiguous. V was trimmed by 4 bases and J by 0 bases, leaving 11 bases between them. In germline, CDR1 is KGHDR, CDR2 SFDVKD. This CDR3 is 15 amino acids long. The CDR3: CATSDPTTYQETQYF. CDR3 nucleotides: TGTGCCACCAGTGACCCCACAACGTACCAAGAGACCCAGTACTTC.

This chain connects TRBV5-1 to TRBJ2-1; D is perhaps TRBD2 (5 bases). Trimming removed 4 bases at V and 3 bases at J, with 17 bases between. This CDR3 region has 16 residues. The germline CDR1 and CDR2 sequences are SGHRS and YFSETQ. In DNA form, the CDR3 reads TGCGCCAGCAGCGCACCTGATCGGGGTCACTACAATGAGCAGTTCTTC. This encodes CASSAPDRGHYNEQFF.

V and J are TRBV9 and TRBJ1-2; no firm D call. The CDR3 sequence is 11 residues long. Germline V lookup: CDR1 SGDLS, CDR2 YYNGEE. V was clipped by 7 bases and J by 6 bases, with 10 bases between them. The CDR3 nucleotides read TGTGCCAGCGGGCAGCCCGATGGCTACACCTTC. Its translation is CASGQPDGYTF.

V and J are TRBV29-1 and TRBJ2-7; D is unclear. From germline, CDR1 is SQVTM and CDR2 ANQGSEA. This CDR3 contains 13 residues. Trimming took 2 bases from V and 1 from J, leaving 9 bases between them. CDR3 DNA sequence: TGCAGCGTTGAATCGAACTCATCCTACGAGCAGTACTTC. Protein: CSVESNSSYEQYF.

The genes are TRBV4-2 and TRBJ2-6, with 8 bases aligning to TRBD1. With V trimmed by 0 bases and J by 4 bases, 11 bases remained unmatched. The germline V gene has CDR1 LGHNA and CDR2 YNFKEQ. This CDR3 contains 19 residues. The CDR3 here is CASSQDRGPSPEGANVLTF. Here the CDR3 DNA reads TGTGCCAGCAGCCAAGACAGGGGGCCCTCCCCGGAGGGGGCCAACGTCCTGACTTTC.

V usage is TRBV29-1 and J usage is TRBJ2-3; D gene uncertain. The germline V and J ends were trimmed by 0 bases and 3 bases, with 4 bases remaining between them. Germline V gene data show CDR1 as SQVTM and CDR2 as ANQGSEA. The length of the CDR3 is 12 residues. CDR3 loop: CSVEEETDTQYF. The CDR3 DNA follows: TGCAGCGTTGAAGAAGAAACAGATACGCAGTATTTT.

The V gene is TRBV9, the J gene TRBJ2-3, with 7 nucleotides matching TRBD2. The CDR3 consists of 16 residues. Germline trimming cut 3 bases from V and 3 bases from J; bases unmatched to any gene: 10. Germline loops: CDR1 SGDLS, CDR2 YYNGEE. CDR3 DNA: TGTGCCAGCAGCGCTGGGGGGGAAGTACGGACAGATACGCAGTATTTT. Its translation is CASSAGGEVRTDTQYF.

This clonotype was counted between two and nine times. The chain recombines TRBV10-3 with TRBJ2-7, with a weak D call TRBD2 (6 bases). CDR3 length equals 16 residues. Germline CDR1 ENHRY, CDR2 SYGVKD. V was clipped by 0 bases and J by 2 bases, with 14 bases between them. In nucleotides, the CDR3 is TGTGCCATCAGTGAGTCGGGAGGTGGTAAGGCCTACGAGCAGTACTTC. Amino acids: CAISESGGGKAYEQYF.

This clonotype was found a few times. The V call is TRBV12-5, the J call TRBJ2-4; D is ambiguous. Germline assignment: CDR1 LGHNT and CDR2 FRNRAP. The CDR3 runs 17 residues. Trimming left V 2 bases short and J 0 bases short, with 14 bases between. CDR3: CASGLRPKTRAKNIQYF. CDR3 DNA sequence: TGTGCTAGTGGTTTGAGACCTAAGACGAGAGCCAAAAACATTCAGTACTTC. Drawing the rest from reference TRBV12-5 and TRBJ2-4, the complete variable domain is DARVTQTPRHKVTEMGQEVTMRCQPILGHNTVFWYRQTMMQGLELLAYFRNRAPLDDSGMPKDRFSAEMPDATLATLKIQPSEPRDSAVYFCASGLRPKTRAKNIQYFGAGTRLSVL.

The gene calls are TRBV7-9 and TRBJ2-2; D unresolved. The germline CDR1 and CDR2 sequences are SEHNR and FQNEAQ (reference sequence). Trimming removed 3 bases from V and 5 bases from J, with 7 bases in between. The CDR3 is 13 residues long. The CDR3 bases are TGTGCCAGCAGCTTTACGGAAACCGGGGAGCTGTTTTTT. Translating it yields CASSFTETGELFF.

The chain carries TRBV7-8 and TRBJ2-3; TRBD2 is a possible D gene (5 bases). Deletions cut 1 base from V and 4 bases from J, with 15 bases between. The CDR3 consists of 16 residues. Germline CDR1 and CDR2: SGHVS and FQNEAQ. The CDR3 is CASSLEFSAAADTQYF. The CDR3 DNA sequence: TGTGCCAGCAGCTTAGAGTTTAGCGCGGCGGCAGATACGCAGTATTTT.

The V gene is TRBV5-5, the J gene TRBJ2-2; D remains unclear. The CDR3 is 16 amino acids. The germline V and J ends were trimmed by 4 bases and 1 base, with 14 bases remaining between them. In germline, CDR1 is SGHKS, CDR2 YYEKEE (reference sequence). CDR3 amino acids: CASSLRLWQNTGELFF. The CDR3 nucleotides are TGTGCCAGCAGCCTTCGCCTGTGGCAGAACACCGGGGAGCTGTTTTTT.

Here the CDR3 DNA reads TGTGCCATCAGTGAGAGGAGAGGACAGGGGGCCTACGAGCAGTACTTC. Its translation: CAISERRGQGAYEQYF. The J gene is TRBJ2-1, the V gene TRBV10-3, with 10 nucleotides matching TRBD1. The DNA end is a closer match to TRBJ2-7, so the J assignment may be wrong. Germline V gene sequence: CDR1 ENHRY, CDR2 SYGVKD. The CDR3 spans 16 residues.

This clonotype has a single count. V is TRBV9 and J is TRBJ2-1, with 8 positions matching TRBD2. V lost 3 bases to trimming and J lost 5 bases; unmatched junction nucleotides: 10. The germline gives CDR1 SGDLS, CDR2 YYNGEE. This CDR3 is built from 16 residues. This CDR3 reads CASSEISGGNNNEQFF. The CDR3 DNA reads TGTGCCAGCAGCGAAATAAGCGGGGGAAACAACAATGAGCAGTTCTTC.